Listed below are T cell receptor beta chains from one sample, sequenced in a study of blood T cell repertoires in COVID-19. Clones were read by immunoSEQ multiplex PCR, and TCRdb kept only the in-frame ones, dropping some. This table holds 200,000 to 250,000 clones, 90% found once. Sequencing used PBMCs or T cells enriched from blood (not recorded which). The receptors here all came from a man aged 25 to 40 who had been exposed to COVID-19. The CDR3 runs from the conserved cysteine through the conserved F or W. Fields, in order: CDR3 length, D gene, clone size, V gene, J gene, CDR3 protein, CDR3 DNA. The D gene is left open where the match is weak. Size tells how often a clone was seen (once, few, many) or the class of an expanded clone, and some rows leave it out.

15	-	-	TRBV7-9	TRBJ2-1	CASSSTGSPYNEQFF	TGTGCCAGCAGCTCAACAGGGTCCCCCTACAATGAGCAGTTCTTC
13	TRBD1	few	TRBV10-1	TRBJ1-5	CAPTGLSNQPQHF	TGCGCCCCGACAGGGCTTAGCAATCAGCCCCAGCATTTT
13	-	-	TRBV11-1	TRBJ2-1	CASTPRTDNEQFF	TGTGCCAGCACCCCCAGGACAGACAATGAGCAGTTCTTC
15	-	-	TRBV27	TRBJ1-6	CASSPAGNINSPLHF	TGTGCCAGCAGTCCCGCGGGCAACATTAATTCACCCCTCCACTTT
21	-	-	TRBV3-1/TRBV3-2	TRBJ2-6	CASSQLTITGHVRAGANVLTF	TGTGCCAGCAGCCAACTAACAATAACGGGACATGTACGGGCGGGGGCCAACGTCCTGACTTTC
13	-	-	TRBV2	TRBJ1-5	CASKQVYNQPQHF	TGTGCCAGCAAGCAGGTATACAATCAGCCCCAGCATTTT
15	TRBD2	-	TRBV9	TRBJ2-5	CASSTLAGRQETQYF	TGTGCCAGCAGCACCCTAGCGGGGCGCCAAGAGACCCAGTACTTC
14	TRBD1	few	TRBV11-3	TRBJ2-1	CASSSTGIYNEQFF	TGTGCCAGCAGCTCGACAGGGATCTACAATGAGCAGTTCTTC
13	TRBD1	-	TRBV5-1	TRBJ1-2	CASSSGQYYGYTF	TGCGCCAGCAGCTCGGGACAGTACTATGGCTACACCTTC
14	TRBD1	once	TRBV2	TRBJ1-5	CASRGQDHNQPQHF	TGTGCCAGCAGGGGACAGGATCACAATCAGCCCCAGCATTTT
17	-	-	TRBV24-1	TRBJ2-1	CATSDSTQGIAYNEQFF	TGTGCCACCAGTGATTCTACCCAGGGGATTGCCTACAATGAGCAGTTCTTC
15	TRBD1	-	TRBV5-1	TRBJ1-3	CASTPGGGNGNTIYF	TGCGCCAGCACCCCTGGAGGGGGCAATGGAAACACCATATATTTT
13	-	-	TRBV3-1/TRBV3-2	TRBJ2-5	CASTLAVQETQYF	TGTGCCAGCACCTTAGCGGTCCAAGAGACCCAGTACTTC
13	-	-	TRBV27	TRBJ1-2	CASSLSGGYGYTF	TGTGCCAGCAGTTTATCGGGGGGTTATGGCTACACCTTC
14	TRBD2	-	TRBV5-1	TRBJ2-7	CASSLTSGGYEQYF	TGCGCCAGCAGCTTGACTAGCGGGGGATACGAGCAGTACTTC
15	-	-	TRBV6-5	TRBJ2-7	CASSTSTGTSYEQYF	TGTGCCAGCAGCACCTCCACAGGGACCTCCTACGAGCAGTACTTC
12	-	-	TRBV7-9	TRBJ1-6	CASSSLNSPLHF	TGTGCCAGCAGCTCGTTAAATTCACCCCTCCACTTT
16	-	-	TRBV6-5	TRBJ2-1	CASSYSKGGSYNEQFF	TGTGCCAGCAGTTACTCGAAAGGGGGCTCCTACAATGAGCAGTTCTTC
15	-	-	TRBV5-1	TRBJ2-1	CASSPPGPVYNEQFF	TGCGCCAGCAGCCCCCCAGGGCCTGTGTACAATGAGCAGTTCTTC
13	-	-	TRBV11-2	TRBJ1-4	CASSLDLYEKLFF	TGTGCCAGCAGCTTAGATCTTTATGAAAAACTGTTTTTT
15	TRBD1	-	TRBV11-2	TRBJ2-1	CASSPRTGSYNEQFF	TGTGCCAGCAGCCCAAGGACAGGATCTTACAATGAGCAGTTCTTC
16	TRBD1	-	TRBV6-5	TRBJ2-7	CASSYADRGTPYEQYF	TGTGCCAGCAGTTACGCGGACAGGGGTACCCCCTACGAGCAGTACTTC
21	TRBD2	-	TRBV7-8	TRBJ2-3	CASSPTPRLAGRGDLQDTQYF	TGTGCCAGCAGCCCGACCCCCCGGCTAGCGGGGCGCGGGGACCTCCAAGATACGCAGTATTTT
12	-	-	TRBV30	TRBJ2-5	CAWSDQGGTQYF	TGTGCCTGGAGTGACCAAGGGGGGACCCAGTACTTC
17	-	-	TRBV19	TRBJ1-3	CASSIEGVNHSGNTIYF	TGTGCCAGTAGTATAGAGGGAGTCAACCACTCTGGAAACACCATATATTTT
15	-	-	TRBV19	TRBJ2-1	CASSIRRSSYNEQFF	TGTGCCAGTAGTATACGGAGGAGCTCCTACAATGAGCAGTTCTTC
14	-	-	TRBV18	TRBJ2-2	CASSPVANTGELFF	TGTGCCAGCTCCCCCGTAGCGAACACCGGGGAGCTGTTTTTT
14	-	-	TRBV7-2	TRBJ1-1	CASRRIGGDTEAFF	TGTGCCAGCAGAAGGATAGGAGGAGACACTGAAGCTTTCTTT
15	-	-	TRBV9	TRBJ1-3	CASSVRSGAGNTIYF	TGTGCCAGCAGCGTACGGTCAGGGGCTGGAAACACCATATATTTT
13	-	-	TRBV5-1	TRBJ1-1	CASSPGLGTEAFF	TGCGCCAGCAGCCCCGGGTTGGGCACTGAAGCTTTCTTT
24	-	-	TRBV5-1	TRBJ2-7	CASSLSRRRFEGQGPSHDHYEQYF	TGCGCCAGCAGCTTGTCGCGCCGACGGTTTGAGGGGCAGGGGCCATCCCACGACCACTACGAGCAGTACTTC
13	-	few	TRBV6-5	TRBJ1-4	CASRTAYNEKLFF	TGTGCCAGCAGGACAGCCTACAATGAAAAACTGTTTTTT
16	-	-	TRBV5-1	TRBJ1-4	CASSSLGMGANEKLFF	TGCGCCAGCAGCTCCCTCGGAATGGGCGCTAATGAAAAACTGTTTTTT
14	TRBD2	-	TRBV6-5	TRBJ2-3	CASNPGLATDTQYF	TGTGCCAGCAACCCGGGACTAGCCACAGATACGCAGTATTTT
17	TRBD1	-	TRBV24-1	TRBJ2-3	CATSDNQDRTGGDTQYF	TGTGCCACCAGTGACAACCAGGACCGGACAGGGGGGGATACGCAGTATTTT
12	TRBD1	-	TRBV25-1	TRBJ1-3	CASRHRGDTIYF	TGTGCCAGCAGGCACAGGGGTGACACCATATATTTT
13	-	-	TRBV27	TRBJ2-1	CASSKTSGPEQFF	TGTGCCAGCAGCAAGACCAGCGGGCCGGAGCAGTTCTTC
13	-	-	TRBV5-8	TRBJ1-4	CASSSIDRKKLFF	TGTGCCAGCAGCTCTATTGACAGGAAAAAACTGTTTTTT
14	TRBD1	-	TRBV25-1	TRBJ1-2	CASSQGAIRDGYTF	TGTGCCAGCAGCCAGGGGGCGATTAGGGATGGCTACACCTTC
15	TRBD1	-	TRBV25-1	TRBJ1-6	CASSGDRGDNSPLHF	TGTGCCAGCAGTGGGGACAGGGGAGATAATTCACCCCTCCACTTT
18	TRBD2	-	TRBV11-2	TRBJ2-4	CASSLVGRGGFDKNIQYF	TGTGCCAGCAGCTTAGTCGGGCGGGGAGGGTTTGACAAAAACATTCAGTACTTC
17	TRBD1	once	TRBV29-1	TRBJ2-7	CSVEDRGGDRAPSAQYF	TGCAGCGTTGAAGATAGAGGCGGGGACAGGGCCCCCTCCGCGCAGTACTTC
14	-	-	TRBV19	TRBJ2-1	CASSTGGDYNEQFF	TGTGCCAGTAGTACGGGTGGTGACTACAATGAGCAGTTCTTC
13	TRBD2	-	TRBV7-6	TRBJ2-5	CASTPSGGSPQYF	TGTGCCAGCACACCTAGCGGGGGTTCTCCCCAGTACTTC
13	-	-	TRBV28	TRBJ1-2	CASRIDSHYGYTF	TGTGCCAGCAGAATTGACAGCCACTATGGCTACACCTTC
16	TRBD2	-	TRBV4-1	TRBJ2-3	CASSQVVREGTDTQYF	TGCGCCAGCAGCCAAGTTGTAAGGGAGGGGACAGATACGCAGTATTTT
12	-	-	TRBV19	TRBJ2-3	CASSPGTDTQYF	TGTGCCAGTAGCCCAGGGACAGATACGCAGTATTTT
15	TRBD1	-	TRBV4-2	TRBJ1-6	CASSSPGQGNSPLHF	TGTGCCAGCAGCTCACCGGGACAGGGAAATTCACCCCTCCACTTT
14	-	-	TRBV4-2	TRBJ2-3	CASNPAGLTDTQYF	TGTGCCAGCAATCCAGCGGGCCTCACAGATACGCAGTATTTT
15	-	-	TRBV4-1	TRBJ1-2	CASSQDPRGLDGYTF	TGCGCCAGCAGCCAAGACCCCCGGGGTCTGGATGGCTACACCTTC
15	TRBD2	-	TRBV24-1	TRBJ2-7	CATDSLQLAGYEQYF	TGTGCCACCGACTCCCTCCAACTAGCGGGTTACGAGCAGTACTTC
14	TRBD1	-	TRBV5-1	TRBJ1-1	CASSYQTGGTEAFF	TGCGCCAGCAGCTATCAGACAGGGGGGACTGAAGCTTTCTTT
13	TRBD2	-	TRBV7-3	TRBJ2-5	CASSSSGLETQYF	TGTGCCAGCAGCTCTAGCGGGTTAGAGACCCAGTACTTC